This passage covers 18 T cell receptor beta chains from one sample sequenced in a study of blood T cell repertoires in COVID-19 (dated by TCRdb to 2018 to 2020). Library preparation used the immunoSEQ multiplex PCR assay. TCRdb mirrors the immuneACCESS table, restricted to in-frame sequences. Some clones are absent from its copies; in checked studies, under half trace to an unresolved V gene, and the reason for the others is unknown. The sample table lists some 150,000 clones, roughly 90% of them with a count of one. 2.3% of the sample is held by the ten biggest clonotypes. The sequenced sample was peripheral blood. The receptor set was obtained from a human donor in a cohort sampled during active COVID-19.

V is TRBV5-6 and J is TRBJ1-1, with 7 positions matching TRBD1. In germline, CDR1 is SGHDT, CDR2 YYEEEE. Germline trimming cut 4 bases from V and 0 bases from J; bases unmatched to any gene: 9. The CDR3 runs to 16 residues. CDR3 residues: CASSLRTGSMNTEAFF. CDR3 DNA: TGTGCCAGCAGCCTACGGACAGGATCCATGAACACTGAAGCTTTCTTT.

The chain combines TRBV25-1 with TRBJ1-2; 9 bases match TRBD1. This CDR3 is built from 13 residues. The germline V gene encodes CDR1 MGHDK and CDR2 SYGVNS. The trim removed 8 bases at V and 7 bases at J, leaving 8 bases unmatched. CDR3 sequence (DNA): TGTGCCAGCTCGGGACAGGGAATGGTTGGCTACACCTTC. This sequence encodes CASSGQGMVGYTF.

The chain links TRBV6-6 to TRBJ2-7, with TRBD1 matching over 9 bases. Germline loops: CDR1 MNHNY, CDR2 SVGAGI (reference sequence). The V segment lost 7 bases and the J segment 2 bases; nucleotides outside the gene matches: 3. The CDR3 runs to 13 residues. The chain's CDR3 is CASNRQGAYEQYF. The DNA for the CDR3 is TGTGCCAGCAATAGACAGGGGGCCTACGAGCAGTACTTC.

The CDR3 spells CASSPRGTESFEAFF. As DNA, the CDR3 is TGTGCCAGCAGCCCCAGGGGGACAGAAAGCTTTGAAGCTTTCTTT. The chain joins TRBV3-1 (or the pseudogene TRBV3-2) to TRBJ1-1; TRBD1 matches 7 bases. Germline trimming cut 4 bases from V and 7 bases from J; bases unmatched to any gene: 12. Germline V gives CDR1 LGHDT, CDR2 YNNKEL (reference sequence). The CDR3 length is 15 residues.

The gene calls are TRBV30 and TRBJ1-5, with D maybe TRBD1 (6 bases). V lost 0 bases and J lost 1, with 22 bases in between. Germline lookup yields CDR1 GTSNPN and CDR2 SVGIG (reference sequence). This CDR3 comprises 19 residues. CDR3 residues: CAWSVRMGAPRTSNQPQHF. The CDR3 coding sequence is TGTGCCTGGAGTGTAAGAATGGGGGCCCCCCGTACGAGCAATCAGCCCCAGCATTTT.

This clone was counted once. The V call is TRBV30, the J call TRBJ2-1; D is perhaps TRBD1 (5 bases). This CDR3 comprises 15 residues. From germline, CDR1 is GTSNPN and CDR2 SVGIG (reference sequence). Trimming cost V 4 bases and J 8 bases, with 21 bases left between them. CDR3 amino acids: CAWNRGHRLTDEQFF. Written as DNA, the CDR3 is TGTGCCTGGAACCGAGGACATCGCCTGACCGATGAGCAGTTCTTC. The entire variable domain, with the rest obtained from reference TRBV30 and TRBJ2-1, is as follows: SQTIHQWPATLVQPVGSPLSLECTVEGTSNPNLYWYRQAAGRGLQLLFYSVGIGQISSEVPQNLSASRPQDRQFILSSKKLLLSDSGFYLCAWNRGHRLTDEQFFGPGTRLTVL.

The CDR3 nucleotides read TGTGCCAGCAGCTTGGCCCCTAGCGGGGTAGCAGATACGCAGTATTTT. It is translated as CASSLAPSGVADTQYF. The chain combines TRBV5-4 with TRBJ2-3; TRBD2 agrees at 9 bases. V was pared by 0 bases and J by 4 bases, with 6 bases of the junction left unmatched. The CDR3 length is 16 residues. The germline V gene encodes CDR1 SGHNT and CDR2 YYREEE (reference sequence).

The rearrangement links TRBV19 to TRBJ1-2; tentative D call: TRBD1 (6 bases). This CDR3 is built from 12 residues. The V end lost 8 bases, the J end lost 4 bases, and 11 bases lay between the germline ends. The V gene's germline CDR1 is LNHDA and CDR2 SQIVND (reference sequence). This CDR3 is CASARTAYGYTF. The CDR3 DNA is TGTGCCAGTGCCAGGACAGCCTATGGCTACACCTTC.

The chain uses TRBV30 and TRBJ1-2; D is unclear. Per the germline V gene, CDR1 is GTSNPN and CDR2 is SVGIG (reference sequence). This CDR3 comprises 13 residues. V lost 8 bases, J lost 3 bases, and 16 bases lay in between. CDR3 residues: CATTPAAHYGYTF. CDR3 DNA sequence: TGTGCCACAACCCCCGCGGCCCACTATGGCTACACCTTC.

The count of this clone is one. This chain joins TRBV7-9 and TRBJ2-7; D is uncertain. The V and J ends lost 2 bases and 5 bases respectively, with 7 bases between them. Germline loops: CDR1 SEHNR, CDR2 FQNEAQ (reference sequence). The CDR3 has 12 amino acids. In DNA form, the CDR3 reads TGTGCCAGCAGCTTACTCGAGGACGAGCAGTACTTC. Amino acid sequence: CASSLLEDEQYF.

This chain uses TRBV9 with TRBJ2-2; 14 positions match TRBD2. The germline V gene has CDR1 SGDLS and CDR2 YYNGEE. This CDR3 spans 17 amino acids. V was clipped by 4 bases and J by 4 bases; unmatched bases: 6. CDR3: CASSLRLAGGRTGELFF. DNA of the CDR3: TGTGCCAGCAGCCTCCGACTAGCGGGGGGGCGCACCGGGGAGCTGTTTTTT.

The rearrangement links TRBV5-6 to TRBJ2-2; 7 bases line up with TRBD1. The CDR3 spans 16 residues. CDR1 SGHDT and CDR2 YYEEEE come from the germline V gene. With 4 bases clipped from V and 3 bases from J, the junction kept 9 bases outside the gene matches. The DNA for the CDR3 is TGTGCCAGCAGCGCGGCGACAGGGTGGGACACCGGGGAGCTGTTTTTT. It translates to CASSAATGWDTGELFF. The variable domain in full, with the rest retrieved from reference TRBV5-6 and TRBJ2-2, is DAGVTQSPTHLIKTRGQQVTLRCSPKSGHDTVSWYQQALGQGPQFIFQYYEEEERQRGNFPDRFSGHQFPNYSSELNVNALLLGDSALYLCASSAATGWDTGELFFGEGSRLTVL.

V usage is TRBV7-3 and J usage is TRBJ2-1, with 12 bases matching TRBD2. This CDR3 has 15 amino acids. Losses at the gene ends were 6 bases for V and 9 bases for J; bases not matched to a gene: 9. Germline values: CDR1 SGHTA, CDR2 FQGTGA. In DNA form, the CDR3 reads TGTGCCAGCAGTTTACTAGCGGGAGGTGGGGTTGAGCAGTTCTTC. Translated: CASSLLAGGGVEQFF.

The rearrangement uses TRBV27 and TRBJ2-7, with 8 bases matching TRBD2. Germline CDR1 MNHEY, CDR2 SMNVEV (reference sequence). CDR3 size: 15 residues. Losses at the gene ends were 4 bases for V and 2 bases for J; bases not matched to a gene: 7. DNA for the CDR3: TGTGCCAGCAGTTCTTTAGCGGGAAGAACCTACGAGCAGTACTTC. Encoded protein: CASSSLAGRTYEQYF.

This sequence joins TRBV5-1 and TRBJ2-7; weak D call: TRBD2 (6 bases). Germline CDR1 reads SGHRS; CDR2 reads YFSETQ. This CDR3 comprises 14 residues. With 3 bases removed from V and 0 bases from J, the gap between germline ends came to 10 bases. CDR3 coding DNA: TGCGCCAGCAGCTGGGACTTGGGCTCCTACGAGCAGTACTTC. Protein: CASSWDLGSYEQYF.

The chain has TRBV27 and TRBJ2-7; 13 bases line up with TRBD2. The trim removed 1 base at V and 4 bases at J, leaving 7 bases unmatched. Germline lookup yields CDR1 MNHEY and CDR2 SMNVEV (reference sequence). This CDR3 is 17 amino acids long. The CDR3 DNA reads TGTGCCAGCAGTTTATATCGCCGGACTAGCGGGGGTTACGAGCAGTACTTC. This sequence encodes CASSLYRRTSGGYEQYF.

The chain joins TRBV6-5 to TRBJ2-1; D might be TRBD2 (6 bases). V lost 5 bases to trimming and J lost 0 bases, with 11 bases between them. The CDR3 runs to 15 residues. Germline V CDR1 and CDR2: MNHEY, SVGAGI. The CDR3 sequence: CASSTTSISYNEQFF. Written as DNA, the CDR3 is TGTGCCAGCAGTACTACTAGCATCTCCTACAATGAGCAGTTCTTC.

V is TRBV7-2 and J is TRBJ2-5; 14 bases match TRBD2. V was clipped by 4 bases and J by 2 bases; unmatched bases: 3. This CDR3 region has 16 residues. Germline V gene data show CDR1 as SGHTA and CDR2 as FQGNSA. The CDR3 here is CASSSGTSGGQETQYF. DNA for the CDR3: TGTGCCAGCAGCTCCGGGACTAGCGGGGGACAAGAGACCCAGTACTTC.